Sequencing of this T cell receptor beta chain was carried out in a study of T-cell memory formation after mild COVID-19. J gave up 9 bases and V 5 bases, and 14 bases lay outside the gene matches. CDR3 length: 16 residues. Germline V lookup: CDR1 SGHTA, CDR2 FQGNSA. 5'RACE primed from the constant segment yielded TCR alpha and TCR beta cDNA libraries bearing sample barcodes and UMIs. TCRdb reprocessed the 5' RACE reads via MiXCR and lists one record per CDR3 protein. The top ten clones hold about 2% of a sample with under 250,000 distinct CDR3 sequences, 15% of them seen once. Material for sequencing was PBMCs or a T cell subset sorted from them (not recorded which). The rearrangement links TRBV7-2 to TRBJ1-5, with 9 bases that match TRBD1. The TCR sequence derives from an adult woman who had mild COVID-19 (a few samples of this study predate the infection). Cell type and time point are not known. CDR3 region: CASSTSPLTGGRPQHF. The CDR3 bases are TGTGCCAGCAGCACAAGTCCGCTGACAGGGGGAAGGCCCCAGCATTTT.